This TCR beta chain was observed in a study of T-cell reconstitution after alpha-beta-depleted transplantation in children. The study, taken as a whole, reports: From surviving recipient T cells and thymic progenitors came the high day-60 TCRbeta diversity observed in some patients. Reportedly, only several hundred clones from non-depleted graft cells drove alpha-beta T-cell counts at about two months.

At least ten counts were recorded for this clonotype. Its antigen is currently unknown. Researchers prepared the TCRbeta library using unique molecular identifiers, the study reports. TCRdb redid the calling of the PCR reads with MiXCR, one entry per CDR3 protein. The sample yields hundreds of thousands of distinct CDR3 sequences, roughly 16% seen once. The CDR3 is 13 residues long. Germline lookup yields CDR1 SQVTM and CDR2 ANQGSEA. Unmatched junction bases numbered 8, after V lost 4 bases and J lost 7 bases. Source: PBMCs, mostly from graft donor cells, taken 360 days after TCRalphabeta/CD19-depleted stem cell transplant. The rearrangement links TRBV29-1 to TRBJ2-7, with 9 bases aligning to TRBD2. The sequence was collected from a boy under two years old who had a stem cell transplant for Wiskott-Aldrich syndrome, so the T cells may come from the graft donor. CDR3 in amino acids: CSVGWGLAGEQYF. The CDR3 DNA is TGCAGCGTTGGATGGGGCCTAGCGGGGGAGCAGTACTTC.